These T cell receptor beta chains were read from a single sample in a study of blood T cell repertoires in COVID-19. Some clones are missing from TCRdb's copy, which holds only in-frame ones; the method was immunoSEQ multiplex PCR. The profile covers about 160,000 clones, with under 90% appearing a single time and roughly a tenth taken by the ten largest. Specimen: peripheral blood. Source of these receptors: an elderly woman with active or convalescent COVID-19. The CDR3 runs from the conserved cysteine through the conserved F or W. The D gene is left open where the match is weak. Rows may omit the clone size; those that give it use once, few, many or a size class.

>-|TRBJ1-2|TRBV7-2|-
CASSPKRDSNTF
TGTGCCAGCAGCCCTAAGCGGGATAGCAACACCTTC
>-|TRBJ2-2|TRBV12-3/TRBV12-4|-
CASSLTSPGELFF
TGTGCCAGCAGTTTAACTAGTCCTGGGGAGCTGTTTTTT
>-|TRBJ2-1|TRBV5-1|TRBD2
CASSWTGTSGSNEQFF
TGCGCCAGCAGCTGGACCGGGACTAGCGGGAGTAATGAGCAGTTCTTC
>-|TRBJ2-7|TRBV5-1|-
CASSWTESEQYF
TGCGCCAGCAGCTGGACAGAGTCCGAGCAGTACTTC
>-|TRBJ1-5|TRBV9|TRBD1
CASSVGTGEQPQHF
TGTGCCAGCAGCGTAGGAACAGGGGAGCAGCCCCAGCATTTT
>-|TRBJ1-2|TRBV6-5|TRBD1
CASSPWDRGNYGYTF
TGTGCCAGCAGTCCCTGGGACAGGGGGAACTATGGCTACACCTTC
>-|TRBJ2-7|TRBV7-2|TRBD2
CASSLTSGYYEQYF
TGTGCCAGCAGCTTGACTAGCGGGTACTACGAGCAGTACTTC
>-|TRBJ2-7|TRBV6-6|TRBD1
CASSRTGAYEQYF
TGTGCCAGCAGCCGGACAGGCGCCTACGAGCAGTACTTC
>-|TRBJ2-1|TRBV28|TRBD1
CASSLRRTGMDNEQFF
TGTGCCAGCAGTTTAAGGCGGACAGGGATGGACAATGAGCAGTTCTTC
>-|TRBJ1-5|TRBV24-1|TRBD1
CATGEFGTGDQPQHF
TGTGCCACAGGCGAGTTCGGGACAGGGGATCAGCCCCAGCATTTT
>-|TRBJ2-1|TRBV19|TRBD2
CATEASWREGGYYNEQFF
TGTGCCACCGAGGCATCGTGGCGGGAGGGGGGATACTACAATGAGCAGTTCTTC
>-|TRBJ2-2|TRBV5-4|TRBD2
CASSLVAGGTGELFF
TGTGCCAGCAGCTTGGTAGCGGGGGGCACCGGGGAGCTGTTTTTT
>-|TRBJ2-3|TRBV6-4|-
CASSEQGRGLDTQYF
TGTGCCAGCAGTGAACAGGGACGTGGTTTGGATACGCAGTATTTT
>-|TRBJ2-7|TRBV23-1|TRBD2
CASRQLAGVGEQYF
TGCGCCAGCAGACAACTAGCGGGAGTAGGCGAGCAGTACTTC
>-|TRBJ2-3|TRBV9|TRBD2
CASSVLSGGHTDTQYF
TGTGCCAGCAGCGTACTCAGCGGGGGTCACACAGATACGCAGTATTTT
>-|TRBJ2-7|TRBV15|TRBD1
CATSRDRGYEQYF
TGTGCCACCAGCAGAGACAGGGGGTACGAGCAGTACTTC
>few|TRBJ2-2|TRBV5-1|-
CASSLPTGAFFTGELFF
TGCGCCAGCAGCTTACCGACGGGAGCCTTTTTCACCGGGGAGCTGTTTTTT
>-|TRBJ1-1|TRBV5-1|-
CASSFDRKGTEAFF
TGCGCCAGCAGCTTCGACAGGAAAGGGACTGAAGCTTTCTTT
>-|TRBJ2-1|TRBV7-9|TRBD2
CASSGTGTSPYNEQFF
TGTGCCAGCAGCGGTACCGGGACTAGCCCCTACAATGAGCAGTTCTTC
>-|TRBJ2-5|TRBV10-1|TRBD2
CASSEGDYPYQETQYF
TGCGCCAGCAGTGAGGGGGACTACCCGTACCAAGAGACCCAGTACTTC
>-|TRBJ1-2|TRBV11-2|TRBD1
CASSYNRDRGDYGYTF
TGTGCCAGCAGCTATAACCGGGACAGGGGCGACTATGGCTACACCTTC
>few|TRBJ1-5|TRBV19|-
CATHPQGLLSNQPQHF
TGTGCTACCCACCCACAGGGTCTATTAAGCAATCAGCCCCAGCATTTT
>-|TRBJ1-1|TRBV6-5|-
CASSYGAGLNTEAFF
TGTGCCAGCAGTTACGGTGCGGGGTTGAACACTGAAGCTTTCTTT
>-|TRBJ1-2|TRBV28|TRBD1
CASTPGGPAPGYTF
TGTGCCAGCACCCCAGGGGGCCCAGCCCCTGGCTACACCTTC